Below are 18 T cell receptor beta chains sequenced from a single sample in a study of cytomegalovirus exposure and HLA in healthy donors. Profiled with immunoSEQ multiplex PCR; TCRdb holds only in-frame clones, not every one. Of 250,000 or so clones listed, roughly nine tenths are singletons. Sequencing was carried out using PBMCs. These receptors were obtained from a man in his late teens or twenties in good health and CMV-seropositive.

The V and J genes are TRBV30 and TRBJ2-1, with a weak D call TRBD2 (5 bases). Trimming removed 5 bases from V and 5 bases from J, with 13 bases in between. This CDR3 spans 13 amino acids. CDR1 is GTSNPN and CDR2 is SVGIG in the germline V gene (reference sequence). CDR3 in DNA: TGTGCCTGGGCCAGCGGCCATAACAATGAGCAGTTCTTC. Translation gives CAWASGHNNEQFF.

This clone was recorded once. This chain uses TRBV27 with TRBJ2-2; 7 bases agree with TRBD1. Germline V gene data show CDR1 as MNHEY and CDR2 as SMNVEV (reference sequence). With 6 bases clipped from V and 0 bases from J, the junction kept 7 bases outside the gene matches. This CDR3 is built from 16 residues. The CDR3 DNA is TGTGCCAGCAGACAAAAGGGGGCGACGAACACCGGGGAGCTGTTTTTT. Its protein product is CASRQKGATNTGELFF.

The rearrangement links TRBV27 to TRBJ2-1; 8 bases map to TRBD2. There are 12 residues in the CDR3. Germline values: CDR1 MNHEY, CDR2 SMNVEV (reference sequence). The ends lost 5 bases at V and 9 bases at J; junction bases unmatched: 3. In nucleotides, the CDR3 is TGTGCCAGCAGTAAAACTAGCGGTGAGCAGTTCTTC. Translating gives CASSKTSGEQFF.

V and J are TRBV27 and TRBJ2-1; 7 bases line up with TRBD2. The CDR3 is 14 amino acids. The J segment lost 9 bases and the V segment lost 2 bases, leaving 7 bases of the junction unmatched. Germline V gene lookup returns CDR1 MNHEY and CDR2 SMNVEV (reference sequence). CDR3 loop: CASSLGGGLGEQFF. CDR3 bases: TGTGCCAGCAGTTTAGGGGGGGGGTTGGGTGAGCAGTTCTTC.

This clone was detected only a few times. This sequence joins TRBV19 and TRBJ1-3; no firm D call. Trimming stripped 6 bases from V and 3 bases from J, with 9 bases between. The CDR3 sequence is 13 residues long. Germline V gene data show CDR1 as LNHDA and CDR2 as SQIVND (reference sequence). The CDR3 region is CASRTAGGNTIYF. The CDR3 DNA is TGTGCCAGTAGAACGGCCGGTGGAAACACCATATATTTT.

The V gene is TRBV6-6, the J gene TRBJ2-7; 14 bases align to TRBD2. The V and J ends lost 5 bases and 5 bases, in that order; junction bases with no gene match: 5. The CDR3 totals 15 residues. Per the germline V gene, CDR1 is MNHNY and CDR2 is SVGAGI (reference sequence). CDR3 sequence reads: CASSPGLAGGNEQYF. In DNA, the CDR3 is TGTGCCAGCAGTCCCGGACTAGCGGGAGGTAACGAGCAGTACTTC.

This clone has a single count. The chain recombines TRBV30 with TRBJ1-5; D is uncertain. Germline CDR1 is GTSNPN and CDR2 is SVGIG (reference sequence). The CDR3 runs to 14 residues. V was trimmed by 2 bases and J by 0 bases, leaving 8 bases between them. DNA of the CDR3: TGTGCCTGGAGTCCGGGCCATAGCAATCAGCCCCAGCATTTT. As protein: CAWSPGHSNQPQHF.

The CDR3 DNA follows: TGCGCCAGCAGCTCCGGGACTAGCGGGAGCCCAGATACGCAGTATTTT. Translation: CASSSGTSGSPDTQYF. The chain recombines TRBV5-1 with TRBJ2-3; 14 bases fit TRBD2. This CDR3 is built from 16 residues. Per the germline V gene, CDR1 is SGHRS and CDR2 is YFSETQ. V lost 3 bases and J lost 4; bases outside the gene matches: 4. Based on the CDR3 plus reference TRBV5-1 and TRBJ2-3, the full variable domain is KAGVTQTPRYLIKTRGQQVTLSCSPISGHRSVSWYQQTPGQGLQFLFEYFSETQRNKGNFPGRFSGRQFSNSRSEMNVSTLELGDSALYLCASSSGTSGSPDTQYFGPGTRLTVL.

The J gene is TRBJ2-3, the V gene TRBV6-5; D not certain. V was trimmed by 6 bases and J by 6 bases, leaving 10 bases between them. The CDR3 consists of 12 residues. Germline V lookup: CDR1 MNHEY, CDR2 SVGAGI. CDR3 protein: CASSRGVDTQYF. Here the CDR3 DNA reads TGTGCCAGCAGCCGTGGGGTGGATACGCAGTATTTT.

The chain carries TRBV6-1 and TRBJ1-2, with D possibly matching TRBD1 (5 bases). The CDR3 extends over 13 amino acids. V lost 3 bases to trimming and J lost 1 base, with 6 bases between them. Per germline, CDR1 MNHNS and CDR2 SASEGT. CDR3 nucleotide sequence: TGTGCCAGCAGTGAGGGGGGTAACTATGGCTACACCTTC. This gives the protein CASSEGGNYGYTF.

As DNA, the CDR3 is TGTGCCAGCAGACGGACAGAAGGTGGTGGCTACACCTTC. Translated: CASRRTEGGGYTF. This chain uses TRBV28 with TRBJ1-2; TRBD1 is a possible D gene (6 bases). Looked up from germline, CDR1 is MDHEN and CDR2 is SYDVKM. The CDR3 sequence is 13 residues long. The ends were cut back, 6 bases at V and 7 bases at J, with 15 bases in the middle.

This rearrangement joins TRBV5-4 to TRBJ2-7; 10 bases match TRBD1. J gave up 3 bases and V 4 bases, and 4 bases lay outside the gene matches. Germline V lookup: CDR1 SGHNT, CDR2 YYREEE (reference sequence). The CDR3 extends over 14 amino acids. As DNA, the CDR3 is TGTGCCAGCAGCGTAGGACAGGGGGGCTACGAGCAGTACTTC. Protein: CASSVGQGGYEQYF.

This chain connects TRBV7-2 to TRBJ2-5; 13 positions agree with TRBD2. There are 18 residues in the CDR3. V dropped 5 bases and J dropped 5; count of bases not matched to a gene: 14. Germline V gives CDR1 SGHTA, CDR2 FQGNSA. In DNA, the CDR3 is TGTGCCAGCAGCCCTCCCCCCGGGACTAGCGGGATAAGGGAGACCCAGTACTTC. Its protein is CASSPPPGTSGIRETQYF.

The CDR3 here is CASSQVGSGTGNTIYF. Written as DNA, the CDR3 is TGTGCCAGCAGCCAAGTGGGCAGTGGGACTGGAAACACCATATATTTT. The chain recombines TRBV4-2 with TRBJ1-3; D is unclear. CDR1 LGHNA and CDR2 YNFKEQ come from the germline V gene. Trimming removed 1 base from V and 2 bases from J, with 12 bases in between. The CDR3 is 16 residues long.

The chain joins TRBV5-1 to TRBJ2-5; unclear D gene. This CDR3 is built from 14 residues. The germline V gene encodes CDR1 SGHRS and CDR2 YFSETQ. The V end was cut by 2 bases, the J end by 3 bases, with 11 bases between. CDR3 protein: CASSFLGSEETQYF. In DNA, the CDR3 is TGCGCCAGCAGCTTCCTAGGCAGCGAAGAGACCCAGTACTTC.

This rearrangement joins TRBV5-4 to TRBJ2-7; D is unclear. The V and J ends lost 4 bases and 4 bases respectively, with 15 bases between them. The germline CDR1 and CDR2 sequences are SGHNT and YYREEE (reference sequence). The CDR3 runs 14 residues. CDR3 protein: CASSPGVSPYEQYF. The CDR3 DNA reads as TGTGCCAGCAGCCCTGGGGTTAGCCCATACGAGCAGTACTTC.

The J gene is TRBJ2-5, the V gene TRBV4-1; TRBD1 might be the D (6 bases). Germline V gene lookup returns CDR1 MGHRA and CDR2 YSYEKL. V was trimmed by 4 bases and J by 5 bases, leaving 17 bases between them. The CDR3 covers 15 residues. For the CDR3, the DNA is TGCGCCAGCAGCCGAGGGGACAAACCAAGGGAGACCCAGTACTTC. Translating it yields CASSRGDKPRETQYF.

The gene calls are TRBV10-3 and TRBJ2-1; TRBD2 aligns across 12 bases. This CDR3 is built from 19 residues. Germline V gives CDR1 ENHRY, CDR2 SYGVKD. Trimming at V came to 0 bases and at J to 5 bases, leaving 11 bases not matched to a gene. The CDR3 DNA reads as TGTGCCATCAGTGAGTCGTTTGGACAGGGACTAGCGGGCGACAATGAGCAGTTCTTC. This translates into CAISESFGQGLAGDNEQFF.